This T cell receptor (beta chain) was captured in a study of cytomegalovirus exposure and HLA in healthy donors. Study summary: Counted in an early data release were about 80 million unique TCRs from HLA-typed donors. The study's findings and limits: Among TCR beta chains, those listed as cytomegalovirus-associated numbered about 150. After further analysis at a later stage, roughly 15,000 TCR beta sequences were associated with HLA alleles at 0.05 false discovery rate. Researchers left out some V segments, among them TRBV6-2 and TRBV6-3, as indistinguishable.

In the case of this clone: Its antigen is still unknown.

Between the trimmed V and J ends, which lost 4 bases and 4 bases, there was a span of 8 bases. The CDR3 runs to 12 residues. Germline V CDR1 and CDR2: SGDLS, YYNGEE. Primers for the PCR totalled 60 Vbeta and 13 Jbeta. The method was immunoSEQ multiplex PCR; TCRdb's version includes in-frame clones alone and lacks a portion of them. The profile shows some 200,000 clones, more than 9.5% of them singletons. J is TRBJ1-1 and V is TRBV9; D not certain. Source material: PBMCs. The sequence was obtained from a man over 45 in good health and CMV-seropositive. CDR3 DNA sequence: TGTGCCAGCAGCTCCCCACTCACTGAAGCTTTCTTT. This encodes CASSSPLTEAFF. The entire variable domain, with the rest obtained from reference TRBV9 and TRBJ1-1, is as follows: DSGVTQTPKHLITATGQRVTLRCSPRSGDLSVYWYQQSLDQGLQFLIQYYNGEERAKGNILERFSAQQFPDLHSELNLSSLELGDSALYFCASSSPLTEAFFGQGTRLTVV.